This record looks at one T cell receptor (beta chain) sequence and its context. The data were produced by immunoSEQ multiplex PCR, yet TCRdb's version contains in-frame clones alone and is incomplete. The repertoire consists of about 1.1 million clones, with 77% occurring once and the leading ten covering 0.89%. The entry originates in a study of shared clonotypes between healthy human individuals. Trimming cost V 4 bases and J 6 bases, with 11 bases left between them. The CDR3 sequence is 12 residues long. Germline V gene lookup returns CDR1 SGHRS and CDR2 YFSETQ. The sequencing input was memory CD4+ T cells from PBMCs. Documented subset: CD45RA-negative fraction. The V and J genes are TRBV5-1 and TRBJ2-7, with a tentative D call TRBD1 (5 bases). This receptor was identified in a man between 18 and 35 years old in good health. Some clones in this sample may be carry-over from other donors' samples. The chain's CDR3 is CASSLDMGEQYF. CDR3 in DNA: TGCGCCAGCAGCCTGGACATGGGCGAGCAGTACTTC.